Included here is one TCR beta chain sequence, with context. The record originates from a study of blood T cell repertoires in COVID-19. Study-level information: Collection of acute and convalescent COVID-19 samples took place in the United States, Italy and Spain. PBMCs, B-cell-depleted T cells, or T cells provided the cDNA or gDNA that made up the material.

V gave up 1 base and J gave up 5 bases, with 20 bases separating them. The CDR3 extends over 16 amino acids. The germline CDR1 and CDR2 sequences are SQVTM and ANQGSEA. Authors' processing steps: Researchers report that nucleated cell counts were estimated from reference gene primer amplification. TCRdb keeps only in-frame clones here, not all; method: immunoSEQ multiplex PCR. V and J calls and clone size are as listed in that table; D and trimming were resolved from the DNA. Altogether 70,000 to 95,000 clones are present, roughly 79% being singletons, with the ten largest covering 20%. The sequenced material came from peripheral blood. The receptor's source is a woman between 70 and 85 years old with acute or convalescent COVID-19. V and J are TRBV29-1 and TRBJ2-5, with D tentatively TRBD1 (7 bases). CDR3 nucleotides: TGCAGCGTTGAAGGGGAGGCAGGGGGAAAGAGGGAGACCCAGTACTTC. Encoded protein: CSVEGEAGGKRETQYF.